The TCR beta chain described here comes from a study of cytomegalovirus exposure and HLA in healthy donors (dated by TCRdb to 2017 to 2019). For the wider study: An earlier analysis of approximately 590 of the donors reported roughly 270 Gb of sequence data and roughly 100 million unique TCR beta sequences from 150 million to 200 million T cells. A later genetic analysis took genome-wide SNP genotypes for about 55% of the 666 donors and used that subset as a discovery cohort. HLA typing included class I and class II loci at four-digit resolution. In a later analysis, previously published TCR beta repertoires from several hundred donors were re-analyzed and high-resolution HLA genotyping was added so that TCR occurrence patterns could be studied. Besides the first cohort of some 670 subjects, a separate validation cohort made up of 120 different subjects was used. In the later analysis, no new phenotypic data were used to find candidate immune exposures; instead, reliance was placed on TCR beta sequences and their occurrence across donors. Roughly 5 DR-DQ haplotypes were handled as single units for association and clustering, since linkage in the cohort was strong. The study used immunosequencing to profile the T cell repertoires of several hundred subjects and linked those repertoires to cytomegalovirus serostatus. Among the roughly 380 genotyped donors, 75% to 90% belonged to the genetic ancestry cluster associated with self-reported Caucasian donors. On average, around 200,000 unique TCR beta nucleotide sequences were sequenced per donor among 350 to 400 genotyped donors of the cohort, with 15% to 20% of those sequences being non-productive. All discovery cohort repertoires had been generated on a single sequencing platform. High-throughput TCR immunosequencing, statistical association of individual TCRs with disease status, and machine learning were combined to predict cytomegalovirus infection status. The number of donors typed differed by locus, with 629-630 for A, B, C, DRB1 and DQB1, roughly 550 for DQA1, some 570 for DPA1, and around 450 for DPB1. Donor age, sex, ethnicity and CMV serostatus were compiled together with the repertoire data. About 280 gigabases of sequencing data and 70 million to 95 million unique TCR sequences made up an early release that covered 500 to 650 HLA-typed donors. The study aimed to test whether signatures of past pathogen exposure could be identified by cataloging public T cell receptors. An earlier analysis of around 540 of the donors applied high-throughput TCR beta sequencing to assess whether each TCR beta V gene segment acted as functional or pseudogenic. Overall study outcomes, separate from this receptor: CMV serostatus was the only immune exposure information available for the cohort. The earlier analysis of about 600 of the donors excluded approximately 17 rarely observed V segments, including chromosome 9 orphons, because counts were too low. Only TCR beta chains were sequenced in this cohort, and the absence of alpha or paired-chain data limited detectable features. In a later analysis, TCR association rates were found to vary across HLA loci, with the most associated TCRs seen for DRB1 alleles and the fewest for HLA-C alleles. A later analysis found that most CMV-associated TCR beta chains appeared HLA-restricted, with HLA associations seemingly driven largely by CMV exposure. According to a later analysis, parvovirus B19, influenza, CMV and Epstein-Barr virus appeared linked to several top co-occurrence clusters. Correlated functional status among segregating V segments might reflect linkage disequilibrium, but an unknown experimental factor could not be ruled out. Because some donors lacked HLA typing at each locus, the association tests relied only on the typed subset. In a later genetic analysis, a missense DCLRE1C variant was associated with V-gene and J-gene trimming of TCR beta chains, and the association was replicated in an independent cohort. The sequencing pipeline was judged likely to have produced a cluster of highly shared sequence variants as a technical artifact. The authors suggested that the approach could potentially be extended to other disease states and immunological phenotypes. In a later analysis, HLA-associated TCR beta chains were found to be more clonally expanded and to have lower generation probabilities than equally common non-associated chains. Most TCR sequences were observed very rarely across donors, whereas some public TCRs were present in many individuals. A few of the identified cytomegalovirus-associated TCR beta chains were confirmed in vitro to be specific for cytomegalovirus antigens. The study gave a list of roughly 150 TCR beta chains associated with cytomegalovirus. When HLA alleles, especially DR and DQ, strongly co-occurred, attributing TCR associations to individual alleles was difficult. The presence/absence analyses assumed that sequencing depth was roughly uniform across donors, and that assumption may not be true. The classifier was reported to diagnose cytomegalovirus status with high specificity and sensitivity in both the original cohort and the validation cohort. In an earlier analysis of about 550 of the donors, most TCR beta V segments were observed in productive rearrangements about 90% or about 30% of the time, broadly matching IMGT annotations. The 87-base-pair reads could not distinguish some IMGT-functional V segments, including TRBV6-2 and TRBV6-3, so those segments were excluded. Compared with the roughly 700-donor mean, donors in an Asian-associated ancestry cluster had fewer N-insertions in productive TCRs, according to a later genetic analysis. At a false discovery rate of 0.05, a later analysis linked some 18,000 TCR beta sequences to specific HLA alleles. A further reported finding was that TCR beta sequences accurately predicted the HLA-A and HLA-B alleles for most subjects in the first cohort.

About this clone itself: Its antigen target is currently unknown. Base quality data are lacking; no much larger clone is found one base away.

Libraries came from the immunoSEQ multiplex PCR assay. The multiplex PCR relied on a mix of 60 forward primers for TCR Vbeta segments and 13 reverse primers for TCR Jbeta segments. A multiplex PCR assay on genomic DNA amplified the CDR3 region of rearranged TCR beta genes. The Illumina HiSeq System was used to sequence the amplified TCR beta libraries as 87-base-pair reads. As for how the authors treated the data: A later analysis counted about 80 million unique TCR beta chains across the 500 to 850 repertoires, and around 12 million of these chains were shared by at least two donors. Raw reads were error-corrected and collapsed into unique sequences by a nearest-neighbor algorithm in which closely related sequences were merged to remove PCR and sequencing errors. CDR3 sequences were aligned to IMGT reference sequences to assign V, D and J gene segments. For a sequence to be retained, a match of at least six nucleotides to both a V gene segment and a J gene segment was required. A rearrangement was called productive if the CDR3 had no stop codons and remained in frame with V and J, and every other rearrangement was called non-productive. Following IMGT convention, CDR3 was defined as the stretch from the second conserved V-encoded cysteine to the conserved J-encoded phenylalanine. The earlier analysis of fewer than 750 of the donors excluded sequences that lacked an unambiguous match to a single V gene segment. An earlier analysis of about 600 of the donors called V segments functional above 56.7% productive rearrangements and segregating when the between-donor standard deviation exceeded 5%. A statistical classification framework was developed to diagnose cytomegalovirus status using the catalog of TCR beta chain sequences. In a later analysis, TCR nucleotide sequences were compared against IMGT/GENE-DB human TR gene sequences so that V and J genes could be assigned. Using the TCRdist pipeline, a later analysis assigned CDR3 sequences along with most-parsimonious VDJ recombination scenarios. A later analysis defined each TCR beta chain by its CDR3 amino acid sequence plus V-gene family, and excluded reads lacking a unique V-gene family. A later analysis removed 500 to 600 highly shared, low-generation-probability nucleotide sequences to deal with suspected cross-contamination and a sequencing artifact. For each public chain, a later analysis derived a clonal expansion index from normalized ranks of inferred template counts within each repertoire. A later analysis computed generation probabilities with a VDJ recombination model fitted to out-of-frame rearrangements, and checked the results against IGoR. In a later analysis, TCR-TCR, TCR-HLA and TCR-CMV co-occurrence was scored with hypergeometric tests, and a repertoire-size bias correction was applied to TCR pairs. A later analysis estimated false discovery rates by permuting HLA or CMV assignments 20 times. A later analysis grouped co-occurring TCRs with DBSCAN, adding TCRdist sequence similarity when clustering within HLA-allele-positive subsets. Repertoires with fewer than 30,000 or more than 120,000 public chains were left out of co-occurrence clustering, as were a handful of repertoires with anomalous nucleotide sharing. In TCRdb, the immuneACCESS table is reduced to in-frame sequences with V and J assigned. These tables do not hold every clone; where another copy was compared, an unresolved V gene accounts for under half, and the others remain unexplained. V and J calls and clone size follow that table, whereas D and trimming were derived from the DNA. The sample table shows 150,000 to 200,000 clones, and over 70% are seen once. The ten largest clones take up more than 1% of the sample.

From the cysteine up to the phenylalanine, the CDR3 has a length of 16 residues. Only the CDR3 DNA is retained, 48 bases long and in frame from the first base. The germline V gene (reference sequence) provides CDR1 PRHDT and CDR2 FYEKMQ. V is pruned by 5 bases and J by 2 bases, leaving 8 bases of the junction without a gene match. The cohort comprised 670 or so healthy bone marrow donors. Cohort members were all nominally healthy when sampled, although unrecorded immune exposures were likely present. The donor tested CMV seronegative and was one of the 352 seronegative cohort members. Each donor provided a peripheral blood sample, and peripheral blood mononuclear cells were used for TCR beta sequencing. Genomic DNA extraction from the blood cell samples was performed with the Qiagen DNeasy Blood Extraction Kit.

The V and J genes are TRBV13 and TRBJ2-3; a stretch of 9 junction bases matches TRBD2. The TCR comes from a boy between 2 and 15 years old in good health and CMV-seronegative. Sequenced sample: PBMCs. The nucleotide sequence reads TGTGCCAGCAGCGCCGCCGGGACTAGCCCCACAGATACGCAGTATTTT. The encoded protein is CASSAAGTSPTDTQYF.